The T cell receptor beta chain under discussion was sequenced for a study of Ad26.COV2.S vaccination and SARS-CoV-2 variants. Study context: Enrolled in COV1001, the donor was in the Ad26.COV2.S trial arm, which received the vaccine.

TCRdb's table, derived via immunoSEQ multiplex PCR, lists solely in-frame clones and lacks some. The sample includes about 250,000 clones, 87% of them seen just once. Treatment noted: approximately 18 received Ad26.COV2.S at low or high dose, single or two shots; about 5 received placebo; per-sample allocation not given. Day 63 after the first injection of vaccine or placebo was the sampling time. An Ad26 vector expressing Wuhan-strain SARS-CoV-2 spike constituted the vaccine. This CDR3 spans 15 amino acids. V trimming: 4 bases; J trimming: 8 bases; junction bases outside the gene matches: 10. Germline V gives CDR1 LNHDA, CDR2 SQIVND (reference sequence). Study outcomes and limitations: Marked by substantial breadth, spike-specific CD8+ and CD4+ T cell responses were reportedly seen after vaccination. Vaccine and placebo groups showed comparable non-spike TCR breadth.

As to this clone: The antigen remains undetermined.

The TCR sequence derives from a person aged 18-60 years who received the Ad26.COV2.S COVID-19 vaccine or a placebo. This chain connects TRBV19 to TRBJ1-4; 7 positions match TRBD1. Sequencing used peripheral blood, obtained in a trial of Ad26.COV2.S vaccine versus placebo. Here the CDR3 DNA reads TGTGCCAGTAGTACCAAGACAGGGTTCGGCGAAAAACTGTTTTTT. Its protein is CASSTKTGFGEKLFF.